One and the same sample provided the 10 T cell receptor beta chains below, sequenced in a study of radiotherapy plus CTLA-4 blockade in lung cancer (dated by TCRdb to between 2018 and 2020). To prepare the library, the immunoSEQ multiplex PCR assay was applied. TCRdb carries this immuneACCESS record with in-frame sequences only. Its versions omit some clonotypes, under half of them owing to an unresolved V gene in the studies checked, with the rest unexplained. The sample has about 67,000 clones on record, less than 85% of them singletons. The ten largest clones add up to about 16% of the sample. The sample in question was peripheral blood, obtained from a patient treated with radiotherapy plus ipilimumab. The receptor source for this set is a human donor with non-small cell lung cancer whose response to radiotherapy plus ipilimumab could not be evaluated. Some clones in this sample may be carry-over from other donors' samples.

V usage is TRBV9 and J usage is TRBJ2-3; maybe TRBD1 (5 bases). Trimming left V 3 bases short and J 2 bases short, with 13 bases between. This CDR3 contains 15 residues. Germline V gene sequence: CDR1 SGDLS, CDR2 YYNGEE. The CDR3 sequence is CASSDYTGYTDTQYF. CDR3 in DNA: TGTGCCAGCAGCGACTACACAGGCTACACAGATACGCAGTATTTT. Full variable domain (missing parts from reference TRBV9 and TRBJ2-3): DSGVTQTPKHLITATGQRVTLRCSPRSGDLSVYWYQQSLDQGLQFLIQYYNGEERAKGNILERFSAQQFPDLHSELNLSSLELGDSALYFCASSDYTGYTDTQYFGPGTRLTVL.

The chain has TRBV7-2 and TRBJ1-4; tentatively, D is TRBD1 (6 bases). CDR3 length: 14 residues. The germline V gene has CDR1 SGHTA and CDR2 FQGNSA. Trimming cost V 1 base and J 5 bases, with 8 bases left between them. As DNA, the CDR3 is TGTGCCAGCAGCTTAGGACAGGAAAATGAAAAACTGTTTTTT. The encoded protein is CASSLGQENEKLFF. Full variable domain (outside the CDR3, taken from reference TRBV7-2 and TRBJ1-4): GAGVSQSPSNKVTEKGKDVELRCDPISGHTALYWYRQSLGQGLEFLIYFQGNSAPDKSGLPSDRFSAERTGGSVSTLTIQRTQQEDSAVYLCASSLGQENEKLFFGSGTQLSVL.

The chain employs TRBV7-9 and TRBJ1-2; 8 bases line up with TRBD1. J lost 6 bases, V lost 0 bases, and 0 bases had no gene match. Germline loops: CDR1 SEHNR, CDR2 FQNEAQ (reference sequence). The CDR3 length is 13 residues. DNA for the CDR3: TGTGCCAGCAGCTTAGCGGACAGGGATGGCTACACCTTC. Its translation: CASSLADRDGYTF.

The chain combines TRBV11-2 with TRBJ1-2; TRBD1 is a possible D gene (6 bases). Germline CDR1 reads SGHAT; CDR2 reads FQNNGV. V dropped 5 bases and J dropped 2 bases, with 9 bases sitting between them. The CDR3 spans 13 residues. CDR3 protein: CASSPDRNYGYTF. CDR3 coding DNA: TGTGCCAGCAGCCCGGACAGAAACTATGGCTACACCTTC.

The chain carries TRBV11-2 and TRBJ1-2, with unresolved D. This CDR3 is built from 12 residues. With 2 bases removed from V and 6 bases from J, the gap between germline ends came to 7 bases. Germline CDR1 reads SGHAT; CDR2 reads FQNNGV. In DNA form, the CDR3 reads TGTGCCAGCAGCTTATCCGGGGATGGCTACACCTTC. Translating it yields CASSLSGDGYTF. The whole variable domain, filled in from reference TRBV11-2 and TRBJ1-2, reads EAGVAQSPRYKIIEKRQSVAFWCNPISGHATLYWYQQILGQGPKLLIQFQNNGVVDDSQLPKDRFSAERLKGVDSTLKIQPAKLEDSAVYLCASSLSGDGYTFGSGTRLTVV.

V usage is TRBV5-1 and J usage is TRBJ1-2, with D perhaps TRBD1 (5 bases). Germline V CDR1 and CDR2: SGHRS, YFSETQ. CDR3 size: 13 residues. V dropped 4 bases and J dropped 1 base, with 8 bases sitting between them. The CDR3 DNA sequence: TGCGCCAGCAGCCTTCAGGGTAACTATGGCTACACCTTC. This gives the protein CASSLQGNYGYTF.

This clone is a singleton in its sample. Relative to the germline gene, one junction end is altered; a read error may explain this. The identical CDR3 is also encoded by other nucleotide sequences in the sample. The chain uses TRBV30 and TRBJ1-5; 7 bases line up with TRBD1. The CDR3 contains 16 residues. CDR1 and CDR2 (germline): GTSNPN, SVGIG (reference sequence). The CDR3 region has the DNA TGTGCCTCTGGGACAGCGGATCCTTATAGCAATCAGCCCCAACATTTT. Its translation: CASGTADPYSNQPQHF.

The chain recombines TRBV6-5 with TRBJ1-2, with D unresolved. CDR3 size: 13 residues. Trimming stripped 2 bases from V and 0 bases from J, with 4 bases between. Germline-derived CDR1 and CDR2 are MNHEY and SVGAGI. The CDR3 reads CASSYAANYGYTF. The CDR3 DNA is TGTGCCAGCAGTTACGCAGCTAACTATGGCTACACCTTC.

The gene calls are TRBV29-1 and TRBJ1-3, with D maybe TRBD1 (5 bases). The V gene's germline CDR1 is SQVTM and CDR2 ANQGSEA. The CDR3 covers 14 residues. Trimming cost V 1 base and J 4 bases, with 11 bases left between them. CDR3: CSVEVGRGGNTIYF. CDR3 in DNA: TGCAGCGTTGAAGTCGGGAGGGGAGGAAACACCATATATTTT. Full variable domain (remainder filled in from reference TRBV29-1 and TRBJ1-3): SAVISQKPSRDICQRGTSLTIQCQVDSQVTMMFWYRQQPGQSLTLIATANQGSEATYESGFVIDKFPISRPNLTFSTLTVSNMSPEDSSIYLCSVEVGRGGNTIYFGEGSWLTVV.

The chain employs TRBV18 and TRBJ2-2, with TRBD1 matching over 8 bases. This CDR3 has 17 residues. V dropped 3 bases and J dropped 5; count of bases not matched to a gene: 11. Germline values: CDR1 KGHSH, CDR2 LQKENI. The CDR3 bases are TGTGCCAGCTCACCGCAGGACAGGGTCTTGGGGACCGGGGAGCTGTTTTTT. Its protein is CASSPQDRVLGTGELFF.